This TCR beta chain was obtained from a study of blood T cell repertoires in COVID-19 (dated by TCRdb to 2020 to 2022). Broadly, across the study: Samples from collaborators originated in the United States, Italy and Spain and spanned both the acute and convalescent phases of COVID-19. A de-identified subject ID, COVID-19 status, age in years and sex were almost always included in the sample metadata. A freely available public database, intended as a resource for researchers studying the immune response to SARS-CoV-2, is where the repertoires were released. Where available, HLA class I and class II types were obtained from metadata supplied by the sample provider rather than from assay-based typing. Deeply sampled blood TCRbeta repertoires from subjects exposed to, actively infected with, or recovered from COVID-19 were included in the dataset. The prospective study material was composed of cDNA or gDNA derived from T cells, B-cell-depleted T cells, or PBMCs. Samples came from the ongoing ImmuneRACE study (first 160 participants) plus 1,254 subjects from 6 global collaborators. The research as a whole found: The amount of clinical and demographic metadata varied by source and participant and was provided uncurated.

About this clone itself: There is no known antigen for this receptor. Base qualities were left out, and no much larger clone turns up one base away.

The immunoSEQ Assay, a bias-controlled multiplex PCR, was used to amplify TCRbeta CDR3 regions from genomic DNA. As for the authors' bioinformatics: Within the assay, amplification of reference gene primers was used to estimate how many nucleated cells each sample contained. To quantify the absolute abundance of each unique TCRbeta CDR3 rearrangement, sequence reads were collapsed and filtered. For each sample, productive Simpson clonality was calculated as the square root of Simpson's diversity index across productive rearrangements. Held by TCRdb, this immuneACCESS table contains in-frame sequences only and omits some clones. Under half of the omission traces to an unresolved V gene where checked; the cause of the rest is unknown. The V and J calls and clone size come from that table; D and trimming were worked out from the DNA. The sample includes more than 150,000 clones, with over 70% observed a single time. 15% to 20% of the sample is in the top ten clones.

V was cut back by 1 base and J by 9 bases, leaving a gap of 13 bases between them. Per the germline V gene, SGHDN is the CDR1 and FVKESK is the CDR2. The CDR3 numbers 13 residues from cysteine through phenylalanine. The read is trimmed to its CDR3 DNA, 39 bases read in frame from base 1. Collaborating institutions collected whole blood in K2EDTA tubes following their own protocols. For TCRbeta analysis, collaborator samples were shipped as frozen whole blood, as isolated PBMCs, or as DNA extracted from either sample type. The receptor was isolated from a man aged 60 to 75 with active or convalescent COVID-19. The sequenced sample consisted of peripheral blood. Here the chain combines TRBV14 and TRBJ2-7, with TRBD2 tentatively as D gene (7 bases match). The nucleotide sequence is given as TGTGCCAGCAGCCAAGTTCGGGGGGCGAGGCAGTACTTC. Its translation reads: CASSQVRGARQYF.